In its sample, the clone carrying this T cell receptor (beta chain) was seen a few times. Using immunoSEQ multiplex PCR, the repertoire was profiled, and TCRdb retains in-frame clones only, with some absent. The table shows about 490,000 clones, with 70% to 80% occurring only once. The sample belongs to a study of shared clonotypes between healthy human individuals. V shed 1 base and J shed 0 bases, with 7 bases lying between them. CDR3 length: 14 residues. Germline assignment: CDR1 GTSNPN and CDR2 SVGIG (reference sequence). J is TRBJ1-5 and V is TRBV30, with TRBD1 as a possible D gene (6 bases). The specimen sequenced was PBMCs. The origin of this receptor is a woman aged 35 to 49 in good health. Some clones in this sample may be carry-over from other donors' samples. The CDR3 region has the DNA TGTGCCTGGAGTGCAGGGGATAGCAATCAGCCCCAGCATTTT. Protein product: CAWSAGDSNQPQHF.